The 14 T cell receptor beta chains in this list originate from one sample, sequenced in a study of cytomegalovirus exposure and HLA in healthy donors. Primers: 60 Vbeta forward and 13 Jbeta reverse. Profiled with immunoSEQ multiplex PCR; TCRdb holds only in-frame clones, not every one. The table includes 120,000 to 150,000 clones, roughly 75% detected once. Sequencing was done on a sample of PBMCs. These receptors all stem from a man in his forties or fifties in good health and CMV-seropositive.

This clone was seen more than once but under ten times. This chain links TRBV5-1 with TRBJ2-1; TRBD2 matches at 8 bases. The CDR3 has 15 amino acids. Trimming took 4 bases from V and 9 from J; bases not matched to a gene: 12. The V gene's germline CDR1 is SGHRS and CDR2 YFSETQ. Here the CDR3 DNA reads TGCGCCAGCAGCCAGGGGACTAGGCGGCAGGCTGAGCAGTTCTTC. This gives the protein CASSQGTRRQAEQFF.

This clone was recorded a few times. Other DNA sequences within the sample encode an identical CDR3. The rearrangement joins TRBV5-1 to TRBJ2-2; 7 bases line up with TRBD1. Trimming took 3 bases from V and 2 from J; bases not matched to a gene: 4. CDR1 is SGHRS, CDR2 YFSETQ, per germline. The length of the CDR3 is 15 residues. CDR3: CASSSGQRNTGELFF. The CDR3 nucleotides are TGCGCCAGCAGCTCGGGACAGAGAAACACCGGGGAGCTGTTTTTT.

This clone was detected once. The CDR3, as DNA: TGTGCCAGTAGTATCCCCCACGGGGAGCTGTTTTTT. Translation gives CASSIPHGELFF. The rearrangement joins TRBV19 to TRBJ2-2, with D uncertain. Germline CDR1 is LNHDA and CDR2 is SQIVND (reference sequence). With 3 bases removed from V and 7 bases from J, the gap between germline ends came to 6 bases. This CDR3 spans 12 amino acids.

The table lists this clone with a count of one. The rearrangement uses TRBV19 and TRBJ1-1, with D unresolved. Trimming stripped 2 bases from V and 1 base from J, with 5 bases between. This CDR3 contains 13 residues. Germline CDR1 reads LNHDA; CDR2 reads SQIVND (reference sequence). CDR3 sequence reads: CASSITENTEAFF. CDR3 nucleotides: TGTGCCAGTAGTATAACAGAGAACACTGAAGCTTTCTTT.

This clone was seen a few times. The chain combines TRBV28 with TRBJ2-5; the match to TRBD1 covers 10 bases. TRBJ2-7 matches the DNA end more closely, so the J call is doubtful. This CDR3 spans 15 amino acids. Germline CDR1 and CDR2: MDHEN and SYDVKM. The CDR3 loop reads CATRYPGQGSYEQYF. The DNA of the CDR3 is TGTGCCACCCGGTACCCGGGACAGGGGTCCTACGAGCAGTACTTC.

J is TRBJ2-2 and V is TRBV11-3; TRBD1 matches at 7 bases. The length of the CDR3 is 16 residues. Unmatched junction bases numbered 9, after V lost 3 bases and J lost 5 bases. Germline values: CDR1 SGHNT, CDR2 YENEEA. The DNA of the CDR3 is TGTGCCAGCAGCTTCGACAGGGCCCCGGGGACCGGGGAGCTGTTTTTT. This encodes CASSFDRAPGTGELFF.

The gene calls are TRBV25-1 and TRBJ2-3; 8 nucleotides line up with TRBD2. V shed 3 bases, J shed 2 bases, and the junction held 4 bases outside the gene matches. This CDR3 has 15 amino acids. The germline V gene has CDR1 MGHDK and CDR2 SYGVNS. CDR3 sequence (DNA): TGTGCCAGCAGTGACGGGGGGGCCGCCACAGATACGCAGTATTTT. Translating it yields CASSDGGAATDTQYF.

The CDR3 reads CATSRDRLVLGNTIYF. CDR3 in DNA: TGTGCCACCAGCAGAGATCGGTTAGTCCTCGGAAACACCATATATTTT. The chain employs TRBV15 and TRBJ1-3, with no clear D. Germline V gene sequence: CDR1 LNHNV, CDR2 YYDKDF (reference sequence). V lost 0 bases, J lost 4 bases, and 13 bases lay in between. The CDR3 spans 16 residues. The full variable domain, with the rest looked up from reference TRBV15 and TRBJ1-3, is DAMVIQNPRYQVTQFGKPVTLSCSQTLNHNVMYWYQQKSSQAPKLLFHYYDKDFNNEADTPDNFQSRRPNTSFCFLDIRSPGLGDTAMYLCATSRDRLVLGNTIYFGEGSWLTVV.

In its sample, this clone is medium-sized. The J gene is TRBJ1-1, the V gene TRBV6-6; TRBD1 might be the D (6 bases). CDR1 and CDR2 (germline): MNHNY, SVGAGI (reference sequence). There are 16 residues in the CDR3. V shed 6 bases and J shed 5 bases, with 22 bases lying between them. The CDR3 sequence: CASSRTASPGVTEAFF. The CDR3 DNA reads as TGTGCCAGCAGCCGAACGGCTTCTCCAGGGGTTACTGAAGCTTTCTTT.

V and J are TRBV6-5 and TRBJ2-3; D call uncertain. Germline V CDR1 and CDR2: MNHEY, SVGAGI. The V gene lost 2 bases and the J gene lost 0 bases, with 6 bases spanning the gap. The CDR3 spans 14 residues. The CDR3 DNA sequence: TGTGCCAGCAGTTACCGGAGTAGCACAGATACGCAGTATTTT. Its protein product is CASSYRSSTDTQYF.

This clone was observed a few times. The chain joins TRBV4-1 to TRBJ2-1, with D unresolved. Germline loops: CDR1 MGHRA, CDR2 YSYEKL. This CDR3 is 15 amino acids long. V lost 0 bases and J 7 bases, leaving 13 bases between the germline ends. This chain's CDR3 is CASSQDPPTGNEQFF. CDR3 sequence (DNA): TGCGCCAGCAGCCAAGACCCCCCTACCGGGAATGAGCAGTTCTTC.

The rearrangement joins TRBV7-6 to TRBJ2-5; 9 bases line up with TRBD1. The J call could be wrong; TRBJ2-7 is a better fit for the DNA end. The CDR3 runs 16 residues. The V gene's germline CDR1 is SGHVS and CDR2 FNYEAQ. CDR3 sequence: CASSLAPGQGYYEQYF. The CDR3, as DNA: TGTGCCAGCAGCTTGGCGCCGGGACAGGGTTACTACGAGCAGTACTTC.

This rearrangement joins TRBV6-6 to TRBJ2-7; 10 nucleotides agree with TRBD1. The CDR3 length is 14 residues. V trimming: 6 bases; J trimming: 3 bases; junction bases outside the gene matches: 5. CDR1 is MNHNY and CDR2 is SVGAGI in the germline V gene (reference sequence). The CDR3 nucleotides read TGTGCCAGCAGGGCCGGGACAGGGGTCTACGAGCAGTACTTC. Translated: CASRAGTGVYEQYF.

The V gene is TRBV5-4, the J gene TRBJ1-6; 8 positions match TRBD1. With V trimmed by 2 bases and J by 11 bases, 6 bases remained unmatched. The CDR3 covers 14 residues. The germline gives CDR1 SGHNT, CDR2 YYREEE (reference sequence). The DNA for the CDR3 is TGTGCCAGCAGCTTCAAGACAGGGGATCCACCCCTCCACTTT. This gives the protein CASSFKTGDPPLHF.